The 23 T cell receptor beta chains presented below share a single source sample, sequenced in a study of shared clonotypes between healthy human individuals. Sequencing used immunoSEQ multiplex PCR; TCRdb keeps in-frame clones, though not all of them. The profile shows under 600,000 clones, around 78% of them singletons. Sequences were obtained from PBMCs. Receptor source: a woman in her 40s in good health. Some clones in this sample may be carry-over from other donors' samples.

This sequence joins TRBV27 and TRBJ2-1, with D maybe TRBD2 (6 bases). V lost 2 bases and J 7 bases, leaving 15 bases between the germline ends. The CDR3 has 15 residues. Germline V gene data show CDR1 as MNHEY and CDR2 as SMNVEV (reference sequence). CDR3 sequence: CASSLGGKGSNEQFF. CDR3 bases: TGTGCCAGCAGTTTAGGCGGGAAGGGTAGTAATGAGCAGTTCTTC.

The J gene is TRBJ2-3, the V gene TRBV14; weak D call: TRBD2 (6 bases). The CDR3 spans 15 residues. Trimming took 0 bases from V and 5 from J, leaving 12 bases between them. Per the germline V gene, CDR1 is SGHDN and CDR2 is FVKESK. DNA of the CDR3: TGTGCCAGCAGCCAAGAGGTGACTAGAGTAGATACGCAGTATTTT. Its protein product is CASSQEVTRVDTQYF.

The chain uses TRBV2 and TRBJ1-4; the D is unclear. Germline V gives CDR1 SNHLY, CDR2 FYNNEI. This CDR3 comprises 12 residues. The ends were cut back, 6 bases at V and 8 bases at J, with 10 bases in the middle. CDR3 DNA sequence: TGTGCCAGCAGGACGACTCGGGAAAAACTGTTTTTT. This encodes CASRTTREKLFF.

The V call is TRBV5-4, the J call TRBJ2-7; D is undetermined. The CDR3 covers 17 residues. V was shortened by 0 bases and J by 4 bases, with 20 bases between the two germline ends. Germline-derived CDR1 and CDR2 are SGHNT and YYREEE (reference sequence). This chain's CDR3 is CASSLGPSRAGGYEQYF. Written as DNA, the CDR3 is TGTGCCAGCAGCTTGGGGCCTTCTCGTGCCGGCGGTTACGAGCAGTACTTC.

The chain uses TRBV18 and TRBJ2-1, with TRBD1 matching over 9 bases. Trimming took 2 bases from V and 6 from J; bases not matched to a gene: 2. CDR1 is KGHSH, CDR2 LQKENI, per germline. The CDR3 contains 14 residues. The CDR3 nucleotides are TGTGCCAGCTCACCATCGGACAGGGGCAATGAGCAGTTCTTC. Its protein is CASSPSDRGNEQFF.

The chain employs TRBV30 and TRBJ2-7, with D uncertain. The V end lost 0 bases, the J end lost 0 bases, and 12 bases lay between the germline ends. This CDR3 is 15 amino acids long. Germline V gene sequence: CDR1 GTSNPN, CDR2 SVGIG (reference sequence). CDR3 sequence reads: CAWSVLEPVSYEQYF. CDR3 DNA: TGTGCCTGGAGTGTACTGGAGCCGGTCTCCTACGAGCAGTACTTC.

The sample holds a few counts of this clone. The V call is TRBV7-9, the J call TRBJ1-1; TRBD1 matches 7 bases. V lost 5 bases to trimming and J lost 14 bases; unmatched junction nucleotides: 11. The length of the CDR3 is 12 residues. The germline V gene encodes CDR1 SEHNR and CDR2 FQNEAQ (reference sequence). CDR3 protein: CASSPRQGMAFF. For the CDR3, the DNA is TGTGCCAGCAGCCCCCGACAGGGAATGGCCTTCTTT.

This clone was seen only once. The V gene is TRBV5-8, the J gene TRBJ1-4, with no clear D. There are 15 residues in the CDR3. Germline V CDR1 and CDR2: SGHTS, YDEGEE. Trimming shortened V by 3 bases and J by 6 bases, and 15 bases separated the two germline ends. CDR3: CASSSDLPADEKLFF. The CDR3 DNA reads TGTGCCAGCAGCTCCGACCTGCCCGCGGATGAAAAACTGTTTTTT.

The chain has TRBV6-5 and TRBJ2-7, with 9 bases aligning to TRBD2. The germline gives CDR1 MNHEY, CDR2 SVGAGI. The CDR3 is made up of 14 amino acids. J lost 5 bases, V lost 6 bases, and 8 bases had no gene match. CDR3 protein: CASRAGLAFHEQYF. CDR3 DNA: TGTGCCAGCAGGGCCGGACTAGCGTTCCACGAGCAGTACTTC.

To note about this clone: A much larger clone differs from this one at a single base, so this may be a read error. This chain connects TRBV30 to TRBJ1-1, with TRBD1 as a possible D gene (6 bases). The CDR3 covers 11 residues. Germline CDR1 and CDR2: GTSNPN and SVGIG (reference sequence). The DNA for the CDR3 is TGTGCCTGTAGTGTACACAGGGCCGCTTTCTTT. Its protein product is CACSVHRAAFF. Full variable domain (outside the CDR3, taken from reference TRBV30 and TRBJ1-1): SQTIHQWPATLVQPVGSPLSLECTVEGTSNPNLYWYRQAAGRGLQLLFYSVGIGQISSEVPQNLSASRPQDRQFILSSKKLLLSDSGFYLCACSVHRAAFFGQGTRLTVV.

The chain joins TRBV6-5 to TRBJ2-7, with D perhaps matching TRBD1 (5 bases). Between the trimmed V and J ends, which lost 0 bases and 5 bases, there was a span of 11 bases. The length of the CDR3 is 14 residues. From germline, CDR1 is MNHEY and CDR2 SVGAGI. CDR3 sequence reads: CASSYSAGSNEQYF. The CDR3 nucleotides are TGTGCCAGCAGTTACTCGGCAGGGTCCAACGAGCAGTACTTC.

Ten or more counts support this clone. The chain recombines TRBV29-1 with TRBJ2-1; 10 bases are shared with TRBD2. The CDR3 has 17 amino acids. CDR1 and CDR2 from the germline V gene are SQVTM and ANQGSEA. V was pared by 1 base and J by 4 bases, with 10 bases of the junction left unmatched. CDR3 amino acids: CSVEAAGGPFLYNEQFF. The CDR3 region has the DNA TGCAGCGTTGAAGCAGCGGGAGGGCCGTTTTTGTACAATGAGCAGTTCTTC.

The J gene is TRBJ2-2, the V gene TRBV14; 10 bases are shared with TRBD1. This CDR3 is 14 amino acids long. The J segment lost 7 bases and the V segment lost 6 bases, leaving 5 bases of the junction unmatched. In germline, CDR1 is SGHDN, CDR2 FVKESK. DNA for the CDR3: TGTGCCAGCAGACGACAGGGGGCTGACGGGGAGCTGTTTTTT. It encodes CASRRQGADGELFF.

The J gene is TRBJ1-5, the V gene TRBV2, with 9 bases identical to TRBD1. V dropped 2 bases and J dropped 7; count of bases not matched to a gene: 6. CDR3 length: 15 amino acids. Germline V gene data show CDR1 as SNHLY and CDR2 as FYNNEI. In DNA, the CDR3 is TGTGCCAGCAGTGAAACAGGGGGCGTTGGGCAGCCCCAGCATTTT. Protein product: CASSETGGVGQPQHF.

About this clone itself: Distinct nucleotide sequences in the sample also encode this CDR3. The chain links TRBV7-3 to TRBJ2-2; D unclear. CDR1 and CDR2 (germline): SGHTA, FQGTGA. V was pared by 4 bases and J by 1 base, with 4 bases between. There are 13 residues in the CDR3. The CDR3 nucleotides are TGTGCCAGCAGCTCCGGGAACACCGGGGAGCTGTTTTTT. Translated: CASSSGNTGELFF. Looking up the rest from reference TRBV7-3 and TRBJ2-2 gives the full variable domain: GAGVSQTPSNKVTEKGKYVELRCDPISGHTALYWYRQSLGQGPEFLIYFQGTGAADDSGLPNDRFFAVRPEGSVSTLKIQRTERGDSAVYLCASSSGNTGELFFGEGSRLTVL.

The rearrangement joins TRBV14 to TRBJ2-7, with D perhaps TRBD2 (6 bases). The germline V and J ends were trimmed by 4 bases and 7 bases, with 20 bases remaining between them. Germline V gives CDR1 SGHDN, CDR2 FVKESK. The CDR3 has 15 amino acids. CDR3 loop: CASSPGGFFLREQYF. The CDR3 region has the DNA TGTGCCAGCAGCCCTGGGGGGTTTTTCCTACGGGAGCAGTACTTC.

The gene calls are TRBV28 and TRBJ2-6, with TRBD1 matching over 7 bases. The CDR3 runs to 13 residues. Germline lookup yields CDR1 MDHEN and CDR2 SYDVKM. V trimming: 6 bases; J trimming: 12 bases; junction bases outside the gene matches: 8. The CDR3 reads CASSSPDRRVLTF. CDR3 in DNA: TGTGCCAGCAGCTCCCCGGACAGGCGCGTCCTGACTTTC. The full variable domain, in which reference TRBV28 and TRBJ2-6 provide the parts outside the CDR3, is DVKVTQSSRYLVKRTGEKVFLECVQDMDHENMFWYRQDPGLGLRLIYFSYDVKMKEKGDIPEGYSVSREKKERFSLILESASTNQTSMYLCASSSPDRRVLTFGAGSRLTVL.

The chain combines TRBV25-1 with TRBJ1-2, with a possible D match to TRBD1 (5 bases). This CDR3 region has 15 residues. V lost 1 base, J lost 5 bases, and 14 bases lay in between. Germline V lookup: CDR1 MGHDK, CDR2 SYGVNS. Here the CDR3 DNA reads TGTGCCAGCAGTGAATCCCAGGGAGGGAGGTATGGCTACACCTTC. This gives the protein CASSESQGGRYGYTF.

This clone was observed once. The rearrangement joins TRBV28 to TRBJ2-3; unclear D gene. The V and J ends lost 2 bases and 2 bases respectively, with 11 bases between them. This CDR3 has 15 amino acids. Germline V lookup: CDR1 MDHEN, CDR2 SYDVKM. The CDR3 sequence: CASSLIGLVTDTQYF. CDR3 coding DNA: TGTGCCAGCAGTTTAATTGGGTTGGTCACAGATACGCAGTATTTT.

V gene TRBV9 combines with J gene TRBJ2-5; D remains unclear. The CDR3 consists of 14 residues. V lost 0 bases to trimming and J lost 2 bases, with 8 bases between them. Germline V gene data show CDR1 as SGDLS and CDR2 as YYNGEE. The CDR3 region is CASSVEGNQETQYF. In DNA, the CDR3 is TGTGCCAGCAGCGTAGAGGGAAATCAAGAGACCCAGTACTTC.

The rearrangement links TRBV2 to TRBJ2-2; 8 bases line up with TRBD2. Germline V gene lookup returns CDR1 SNHLY and CDR2 FYNNEI. V shed 4 bases, J shed 2 bases, and the junction held 6 bases outside the gene matches. The CDR3 is 16 residues long. The CDR3 here is CASSVTSGLNTGELFF. The CDR3 DNA follows: TGTGCCAGCAGTGTAACTAGCGGACTAAACACCGGGGAGCTGTTTTTT.

About this clone: The junction shows a germline mismatch at one end, possibly a read error. The V and J genes are TRBV7-7 and TRBJ2-5; D is unclear. This CDR3 spans 14 amino acids. The germline V gene encodes CDR1 SSHAT and CDR2 FNYEAQ (reference sequence). The CDR3 DNA follows: TGTGCTAGCAGCCCCATTGGCTCACGAGAGACCCAGTACTTC. Protein: CASSPIGSRETQYF.

This clone was found once. CDR3 loop: CASSPPITGGRDTQYF. The CDR3 bases are TGTGCCAGCTCACCACCGATCACAGGGGGTCGGGATACGCAGTATTTT. The V call is TRBV18, the J call TRBJ2-3; 8 nucleotides align to TRBD1. V dropped 0 bases and J dropped 6; count of bases not matched to a gene: 8. Per the germline V gene, CDR1 is KGHSH and CDR2 is LQKENI. This CDR3 region has 16 residues.